This TCR beta chain is from a study of human T cells and chemical hapten exposure. Study details: Predominantly women, the patients had alopecia areata, totalis or universalis. Per-sample TCR yield variation was attributed mainly to small pooled library volume differences. The study's findings and limits: Expanded TCRs formed significantly more large CDR3 similarity clusters than controls. Alopecia affecting every donor means their immune response may not match healthy people's.

One entry per CDR3 protein, called by TCRdb with MiXCR from the RACE reads. Of tens of thousands of distinct CDR3 sequences detected, 6.5% to 8.5% appear once; the ten largest clones hold 1.5% to 2%. In its sample, this clonotype was seen many times. Antigen specificity is unknown. Time point here: pre-sensitization, week 0. The treatment was: therapeutic diphenylcyclopropenone sensitization with weekly scalp DPC. The sequences come from whole blood, collected in connection with sensitization to the hapten diphenylcyclopropenone (DPC). The sequence was collected from a woman in her thirties with alopecia areata. Some clones in this sample may be carry-over from other donors' samples.

The DNA for the CDR3 is TGCAGCGGAGGGTGGGGGGAGAACACTGAAGCTTTCTTT. Translation: CSGGWGENTEAFF. The V gene is TRBV29-1, the J gene TRBJ1-1; a possible D gene is TRBD1 (5 bases). This CDR3 has 13 residues. Trimming left V 7 bases short and J 1 base short, with 13 bases between. Germline V gene lookup returns CDR1 SQVTM and CDR2 ANQGSEA.